Listed below are T cell receptor beta chains from one sample, sequenced in a study of cytomegalovirus exposure and HLA in healthy donors. Profiled with immunoSEQ multiplex PCR; TCRdb holds only in-frame clones, not every one. The sample has some 130,000 clones, around 85% seen once. The specimen was PBMCs. These receptors originate from a boy between 10 and 17 years old in good health and CMV-seronegative. Each CDR3 is given with its conserved first and last residue. The D gene is left open where the match is weak. Not all rows give a size; the values are once, few, many and, for expanded clones, a class.

D gene	J gene	clone size	V gene	CDR3 length	CDR3 protein	CDR3 DNA
-	TRBJ1-2	-	TRBV4-1	13	CASSQDGNYGYTF	TGCGCCAGCAGCCAAGACGGGAACTATGGCTACACCTTC
TRBD1	TRBJ1-5	-	TRBV5-1	15	CASSQFTGANQPQHF	TGCGCCAGCAGCCAATTCACAGGGGCAAATCAGCCCCAGCATTTT
TRBD2	TRBJ2-7	few	TRBV4-3	15	CASNSGLAVSYEQYF	TGCGCCAGCAACTCGGGACTAGCGGTCTCCTACGAGCAGTACTTC
-	TRBJ1-5	few	TRBV5-6	13	CASSLEGKQPQHF	TGTGCCAGCAGCTTGGAGGGGAAACAGCCCCAGCATTTT
TRBD1	TRBJ2-2	-	TRBV9	17	CASSVRDRGRGTGELFF	TGTGCCAGCAGCGTCCGGGACAGGGGGCGAGGTACCGGGGAGCTGTTTTTT
-	TRBJ2-7	-	TRBV28	15	CASRKLGGNSYEQYF	TGTGCCAGCAGAAAACTGGGGGGAAACTCCTACGAGCAGTACTTC
TRBD2	TRBJ2-7	once	TRBV27	13	CASSPGLAGEQYF	TGTGCCAGCAGTCCAGGACTAGCAGGGGAGCAGTACTTC
-	TRBJ1-2	-	TRBV15	14	CATSRDKEYYGYTF	TGTGCCACCAGCAGAGATAAGGAGTACTATGGCTACACCTTC
-	TRBJ2-7	once	TRBV5-6	13	CASSSPLSYEQYF	TGTGCCAGCAGCTCCCCCCTCTCCTACGAGCAGTACTTC
-	TRBJ2-7	-	TRBV2	14	CASSPPGHRIEQYF	TGTGCCAGCAGTCCCCCCGGACATCGCATCGAGCAGTACTTC
-	TRBJ2-7	-	TRBV9	14	CASSVAGRNYEQYF	TGTGCCAGCAGCGTGGCGGGTCGCAACTACGAGCAGTACTTC
-	TRBJ2-7	-	TRBV29-1	15	CSVEGAAPLLGEQYF	TGCAGCGTTGAGGGGGCAGCCCCTCTTTTGGGGGAGCAGTACTTC
TRBD2	TRBJ2-1	few	TRBV5-1	16	CASSLAPSGVPNEQFF	TGCGCCAGCAGCTTGGCCCCTAGCGGGGTACCAAATGAGCAGTTCTTC
TRBD1	TRBJ1-2	-	TRBV13	14	CASSATGTGDGYTF	TGTGCCAGCAGCGCGACCGGGACAGGGGATGGCTACACCTTC
-	TRBJ2-3	-	TRBV2	13	CAGSAGRTDTQYF	TGTGCCGGTTCGGCGGGGCGCACAGATACGCAGTATTTT
-	TRBJ2-7	-	TRBV10-2	15	CASRSPDGSSYEQYF	TGCGCCAGCAGGTCCCCCGACGGGAGCTCCTACGAGCAGTACTTC
-	TRBJ2-2	-	TRBV29-1	8	CSNGELFF	TGCAGTAACGGGGAGCTGTTTTTT
-	TRBJ2-3	once	TRBV4-3	15	CASSRDRASTDTQYF	TGCGCCAGCAGCCGAGACCGCGCTAGCACAGATACGCAGTATTTT
TRBD2	TRBJ2-1	-	TRBV6-5	14	CASSWTSGYNEQFF	TGTGCCAGCAGTTGGACTAGCGGATACAATGAGCAGTTCTTC
TRBD1	TRBJ1-2	-	TRBV5-6	15	CASSWQQGLTYGYTF	TGTGCCAGCAGCTGGCAACAGGGGTTGACCTATGGCTACACCTTC
TRBD2	TRBJ2-7	-	TRBV11-2	15	CASTPWGGSSYEQYF	TGTGCCAGCACCCCGTGGGGGGGTAGCTCCTACGAGCAGTACTTC
-	TRBJ2-7	-	TRBV5-1	15	CASSLAAGASYEQYF	TGCGCCAGCAGCTTGGCGGCGGGGGCCTCCTACGAGCAGTACTTC
TRBD1	TRBJ1-3	few	TRBV6-1	15	CASRIRQGSGNTIYF	TGTGCCAGCAGGATTAGACAGGGTTCTGGAAACACCATATATTTT
TRBD1	TRBJ2-1	-	TRBV11-2	14	CASSRQGADNEQFF	TGTGCCAGCAGCAGACAGGGGGCGGACAATGAGCAGTTCTTC
TRBD2	TRBJ2-7	-	TRBV19	15	CASSQGGLARNEQYF	TGTGCCAGTAGTCAGGGAGGACTAGCTCGGAACGAGCAGTACTTC
TRBD1	TRBJ1-2	once	TRBV7-2	15	CASSLAPTGGSGYTF	TGTGCCAGCAGCTTAGCCCCGACAGGGGGTAGTGGCTACACCTTC
TRBD2	TRBJ2-1	-	TRBV7-7	15	CASSLRTSGPDEQFF	TGTGCCAGCAGCCTAAGGACTAGCGGGCCCGATGAGCAGTTCTTC
-	TRBJ1-1	few	TRBV27	13	CASSLLENTEAFF	TGTGCCAGCAGTTTACTAGAGAACACTGAAGCTTTCTTT
-	TRBJ1-2	-	TRBV19	14	CASSINSLNYGYTF	TGTGCCAGTAGTATAAACAGTCTTAACTATGGCTACACCTTC
TRBD1	TRBJ1-2	-	TRBV19	17	CASRTGTVSPRPYGYTF	TGTGCCAGTAGGACCGGGACAGTAAGCCCTCGACCCTATGGCTACACCTTC
TRBD1	TRBJ1-2	-	TRBV7-9	14	CASSTDRGAPAETF	TGTGCCAGCAGCACGGACAGGGGGGCGCCGGCAGAGACCTTC
-	TRBJ2-7	-	TRBV4-1	14	CASSRVEGDYEQYF	TGCGCCAGCAGCCGGGTCGAGGGGGATTACGAGCAGTACTTC
TRBD2	TRBJ2-3	-	TRBV5-1	14	CASSTGTSGGAQYF	TGCGCCAGCAGCACCGGGACTAGCGGGGGGGCGCAGTATTTT
-	TRBJ1-6	-	TRBV9	14	CASSVNTGSSPLHF	TGTGCCAGCAGCGTTAATACAGGGAGTTCACCCCTCCACTTT
-	TRBJ1-3	-	TRBV11-2	12	CASSFSGNTIYF	TGTGCCAGCAGCTTCTCCGGAAACACCATATATTTT
TRBD1	TRBJ2-7	-	TRBV9	17	CASSVDPGQGIKYEQYF	TGTGCCAGCAGCGTAGACCCGGGACAGGGGATAAAGTACGAGCAGTACTTC
TRBD1	TRBJ1-1	-	TRBV6-4	14	CASRATGKNTEAFF	TGTGCCAGCAGAGCGACAGGGAAGAACACTGAAGCTTTCTTT
TRBD2	TRBJ2-6	-	TRBV7-3	16	CASRRGGSSGANVLTF	TGTGCCAGCAGGAGGGGAGGGAGCTCTGGGGCCAACGTCCTGACTTTC
TRBD1	TRBJ1-2	once	TRBV19	16	CASSTTSTGANYGYTF	TGTGCCAGTAGTACTACCTCGACAGGGGCGAACTATGGCTACACCTTC
-	TRBJ1-3	-	TRBV6-6	14	CASTGGATGNTIYF	TGTGCCAGCACTGGGGGGGCGACCGGAAACACCATATATTTT
-	TRBJ2-5	few	TRBV5-5	13	CASSSRYQETQYF	TGTGCCAGCAGCTCCAGGTACCAAGAGACCCAGTACTTC
TRBD1	TRBJ1-1	-	TRBV12-5	17	CASSRTGQGALSTEAFF	TGTGCTAGTTCCCGCACGGGACAGGGGGCGCTTAGCACTGAAGCTTTCTTT
-	TRBJ2-7	once	TRBV7-9	14	CASSLSNGPYEQYF	TGTGCCAGCAGCTTAAGTAATGGGCCCTACGAGCAGTACTTC
-	TRBJ2-7	-	TRBV5-8	15	CASSLNLGTPYEQYF	TGTGCCAGCAGCCTAAACCTCGGGACTCCCTACGAGCAGTACTTC
TRBD1	TRBJ1-1	once	TRBV7-9	14	CASSLGTGDTEAFF	TGTGCCAGCAGCTTAGGGACAGGGGACACTGAAGCTTTCTTT
TRBD1	TRBJ2-1	-	TRBV29-1	15	CSVEPWDRESNEQFF	TGCAGCGTTGAACCCTGGGACAGGGAGTCCAATGAGCAGTTCTTC
-	TRBJ2-7	once	TRBV30	13	CAWSGATPYEQYF	TGTGCCTGGAGTGGGGCTACGCCCTACGAGCAGTACTTC
-	TRBJ2-7	-	TRBV5-5	15	CASSLRHDSSYEQYF	TGTGCCAGCAGCTTGCGCCACGACAGCTCCTACGAGCAGTACTTC
-	TRBJ1-5	-	TRBV19	15	CASKLSGQLNQPQHF	TGTGCCAGTAAGTTATCTGGGCAGCTTAATCAGCCCCAGCATTTT
-	TRBJ1-2	few	TRBV7-9	13	CASSFSHNDGYTF	TGTGCCAGCAGTTTCTCACACAACGATGGCTACACCTTC
TRBD2	TRBJ2-3	-	TRBV15	16	CATSRVATGGFDTQYF	TGTGCCACCAGCAGAGTCGCCACGGGGGGGTTCGATACGCAGTATTTT
-	TRBJ2-7	-	TRBV15	14	CATSTGGERGEQYF	TGTGCCACCAGCACCGGCGGGGAGCGTGGCGAGCAGTACTTC
TRBD2	TRBJ2-5	-	TRBV4-1	16	CASSQEGTSGYETQYF	TGCGCCAGCAGCCAAGAGGGGACTAGCGGTTACGAGACCCAGTACTTC
TRBD1	TRBJ2-7	-	TRBV2	16	CASSQIRTGASYEQYF	TGTGCCAGCAGTCAGATAAGGACAGGGGCGTCCTACGAGCAGTACTTC
TRBD2	TRBJ2-7	-	TRBV6-5	14	CASRGAGGRYEQYF	TGTGCCAGCAGGGGGGCGGGGGGACGTTACGAGCAGTACTTC
-	TRBJ1-1	-	TRBV11-2	16	CASSLGVRNMNTEAFF	TGTGCCAGCAGCTTAGGGGTGAGGAACATGAACACTGAAGCTTTCTTT
TRBD1	TRBJ1-6	few	TRBV5-6	14	CASSLGQGISPLHF	TGTGCCAGCAGCTTGGGACAGGGCATCTCACCCCTCCACTTT
TRBD1	TRBJ1-2	-	TRBV7-2	14	CASSPDRGPYGYTF	TGTGCCAGCAGCCCAGACAGGGGGCCCTATGGCTACACCTTC
-	TRBJ2-1	-	TRBV6-5	14	CASSGRDSYNEQFF	TGTGCCAGCAGTGGCAGGGATTCCTACAATGAGCAGTTCTTC